This is a list of T cell receptor beta chains from one sample in a study of beta chain features in type 1 diabetes. TCRdb's copy holds only in-frame clones and misses some; the assay was immunoSEQ multiplex PCR. Here the sample spans roughly 260,000 clones, about a tenth being singletons. Material for sequencing was naive CD4+ T cells from blood. Receptors originate from a man between 25 and 39 years old with type 1 diabetes. The CDR3 runs from the conserved cysteine through the conserved F or W. Fields, in order: V gene, D gene, J gene, clone size, CDR3 DNA, CDR3 protein. The D gene is left open where the match is weak. Size is omitted from some rows. Given values are once, few, many or a class for expanded clones.

v_gene: TRBV30; d_gene: NA; j_gene: TRBJ1-1; abundance: NA; CDR3nt: TGTGCCTGCGGCAGGATTGACACTGAAGCTTTCTTT; CDR3aa: CACGRIDTEAFF
v_gene: TRBV18; d_gene: TRBD2; j_gene: TRBJ2-2; abundance: NA; CDR3nt: TGTGCCAGCTCACCCCTAGCGGGGAAGAACACCGGGGAGCTGTTTTTT; CDR3aa: CASSPLAGKNTGELFF
v_gene: TRBV5-1; d_gene: NA; j_gene: TRBJ2-6; abundance: few; CDR3nt: TGCGCCAGCAGTCCCAGGTCTGGGGCCAACGTCCTGACTTTC; CDR3aa: CASSPRSGANVLTF
v_gene: TRBV5-1; d_gene: TRBD2; j_gene: TRBJ2-1; abundance: few; CDR3nt: TGCGCCAGCAGCACGGGGGGTTACAATGAGCAGTTCTTC; CDR3aa: CASSTGGYNEQFF
v_gene: TRBV5-4; d_gene: TRBD2; j_gene: TRBJ2-1; abundance: few; CDR3nt: TGTGCCAGCAGCCCCTGGGTAGCGGGGGAAAGTGGTGAGCAGTTCTTC; CDR3aa: CASSPWVAGESGEQFF
v_gene: TRBV7-7; d_gene: NA; j_gene: TRBJ2-7; abundance: NA; CDR3nt: TGTGCTAGCAGCTTGGGGGAGGGGGGGACCTACGAGCAGTACTTC; CDR3aa: CASSLGEGGTYEQYF
v_gene: TRBV9; d_gene: TRBD1; j_gene: TRBJ2-7; abundance: few; CDR3nt: TGTGCCAGCAGCAGACAGGGGGTCTACGAGCAGTACTTC; CDR3aa: CASSRQGVYEQYF
v_gene: TRBV7-2; d_gene: NA; j_gene: TRBJ2-3; abundance: NA; CDR3nt: TGTGCCAGCAGCTCACAGGACACAGATACGCAGTATTTT; CDR3aa: CASSSQDTDTQYF
v_gene: TRBV6-1; d_gene: NA; j_gene: TRBJ1-4; abundance: NA; CDR3nt: TGTGCCAGCTTAAACCTAGAAGGGGCTGGTGAAAAACTGTTTTTT; CDR3aa: CASLNLEGAGEKLFF
v_gene: TRBV2; d_gene: NA; j_gene: TRBJ2-2; abundance: NA; CDR3nt: TGTGCCAGCCGGGAGAACACCGGGGAGCTGTTTTTT; CDR3aa: CASRENTGELFF
v_gene: TRBV7-2; d_gene: NA; j_gene: TRBJ1-5; abundance: few; CDR3nt: TGTGCCAGCAGCTTACCATTCGGGGATCAGCCCCAGCATTTT; CDR3aa: CASSLPFGDQPQHF
v_gene: TRBV5-1; d_gene: NA; j_gene: TRBJ1-6; abundance: NA; CDR3nt: TGCGCCAGCAGTCCTCAGGGCCTCTACCTCCACTTT; CDR3aa: CASSPQGLYLHF
v_gene: TRBV14; d_gene: NA; j_gene: TRBJ1-1; abundance: few; CDR3nt: TGTGCCAGCAGCCGGGGACTGGGGAAAGCTTTCTTT; CDR3aa: CASSRGLGKAFF
v_gene: TRBV5-5; d_gene: TRBD2; j_gene: TRBJ2-5; abundance: few; CDR3nt: TGTGCCAGCAGCTTGGTACTAGCGGGAGAGACCCAGTACTTC; CDR3aa: CASSLVLAGETQYF
v_gene: TRBV28; d_gene: NA; j_gene: TRBJ1-1; abundance: few; CDR3nt: TGTGCCAGCAGTTACGGGGAACCGATGAACACTGAAGCTTTCTTT; CDR3aa: CASSYGEPMNTEAFF
v_gene: TRBV6-6; d_gene: TRBD1; j_gene: TRBJ2-1; abundance: few; CDR3nt: TGTGCCAGCAGTACCCGGGACAGGGGTAACAATGAGCAGTTCTTC; CDR3aa: CASSTRDRGNNEQFF
v_gene: TRBV18; d_gene: TRBD1; j_gene: TRBJ2-1; abundance: NA; CDR3nt: TGTGCCAGCTCACCAGTGGGGACAGGTACCGATGAGCAGTTCTTC; CDR3aa: CASSPVGTGTDEQFF